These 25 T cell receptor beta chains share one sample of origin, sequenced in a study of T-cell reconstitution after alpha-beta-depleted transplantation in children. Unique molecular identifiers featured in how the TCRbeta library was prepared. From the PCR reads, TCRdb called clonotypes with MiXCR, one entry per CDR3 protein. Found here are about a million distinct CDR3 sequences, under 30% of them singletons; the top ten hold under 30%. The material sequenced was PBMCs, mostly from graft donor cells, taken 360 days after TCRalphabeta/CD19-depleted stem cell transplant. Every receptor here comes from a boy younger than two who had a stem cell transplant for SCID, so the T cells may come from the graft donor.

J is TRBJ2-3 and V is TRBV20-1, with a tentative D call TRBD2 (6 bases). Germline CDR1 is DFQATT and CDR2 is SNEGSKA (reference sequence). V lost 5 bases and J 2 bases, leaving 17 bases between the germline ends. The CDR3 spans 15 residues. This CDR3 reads CSADARDWITDTQYF. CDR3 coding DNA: TGCAGTGCTGATGCCCGGGACTGGATCACAGATACGCAGTATTTT.

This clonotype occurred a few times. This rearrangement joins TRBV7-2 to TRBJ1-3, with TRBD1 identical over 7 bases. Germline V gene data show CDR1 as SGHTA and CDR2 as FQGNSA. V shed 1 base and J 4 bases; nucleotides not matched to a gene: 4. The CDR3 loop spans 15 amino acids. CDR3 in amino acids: CASSLVTGAGNTIYF. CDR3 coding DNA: TGTGCCAGCAGCTTAGTCACAGGGGCCGGAAACACCATATATTTT.

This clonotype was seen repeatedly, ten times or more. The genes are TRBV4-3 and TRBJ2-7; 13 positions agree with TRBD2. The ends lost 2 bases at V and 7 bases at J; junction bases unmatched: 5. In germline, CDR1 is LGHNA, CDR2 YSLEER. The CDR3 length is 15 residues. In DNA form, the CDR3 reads TGCGCCAGCAGCCAAATCCCGGGACTAGCGGGGGAGCAGTACTTC. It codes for CASSQIPGLAGEQYF.

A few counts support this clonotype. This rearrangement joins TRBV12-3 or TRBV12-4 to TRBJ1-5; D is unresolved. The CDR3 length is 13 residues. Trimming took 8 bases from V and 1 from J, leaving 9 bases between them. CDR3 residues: CASQLRSNQPQHF. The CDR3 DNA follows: TGTGCCAGCCAGCTCCGGAGCAATCAGCCCCAGCATTTT.

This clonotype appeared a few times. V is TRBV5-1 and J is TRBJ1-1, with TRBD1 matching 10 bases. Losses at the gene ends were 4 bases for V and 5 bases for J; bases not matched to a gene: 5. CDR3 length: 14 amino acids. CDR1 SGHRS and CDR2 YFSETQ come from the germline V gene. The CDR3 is CASSAGQGGTEAFF. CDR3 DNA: TGCGCCAGCAGCGCCGGACAGGGGGGAACTGAAGCTTTCTTT.

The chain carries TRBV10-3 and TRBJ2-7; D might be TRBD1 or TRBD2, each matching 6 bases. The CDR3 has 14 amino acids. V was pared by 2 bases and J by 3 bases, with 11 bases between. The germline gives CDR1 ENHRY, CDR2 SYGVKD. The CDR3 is CAISEAGQNYEQYF. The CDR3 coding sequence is TGTGCCATCAGTGAGGCGGGACAAAACTACGAGCAGTACTTC.

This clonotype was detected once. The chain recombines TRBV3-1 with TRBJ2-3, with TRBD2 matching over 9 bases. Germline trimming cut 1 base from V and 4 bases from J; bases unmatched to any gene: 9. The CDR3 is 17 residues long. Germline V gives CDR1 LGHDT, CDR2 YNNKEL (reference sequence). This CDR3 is CASSQGSLAGRADTQYF. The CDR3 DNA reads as TGTGCCAGCAGCCAAGGATCGCTAGCGGGGAGAGCAGATACGCAGTATTTT.

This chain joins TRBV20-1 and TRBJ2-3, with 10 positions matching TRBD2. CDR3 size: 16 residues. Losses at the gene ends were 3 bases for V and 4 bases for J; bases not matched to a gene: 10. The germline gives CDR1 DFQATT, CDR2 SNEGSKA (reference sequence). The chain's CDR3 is CSARWGSGGVSDTQYF. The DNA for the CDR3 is TGCAGTGCTAGGTGGGGGAGCGGGGGGGTTTCAGATACGCAGTATTTT.

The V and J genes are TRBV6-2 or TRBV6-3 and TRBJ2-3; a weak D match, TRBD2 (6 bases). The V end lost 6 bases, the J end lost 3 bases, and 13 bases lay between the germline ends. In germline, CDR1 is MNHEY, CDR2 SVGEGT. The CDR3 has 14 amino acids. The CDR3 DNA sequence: TGTGCCAGCAGCCCGGCGGGGTTAACAGATACGCAGTATTTT. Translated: CASSPAGLTDTQYF.

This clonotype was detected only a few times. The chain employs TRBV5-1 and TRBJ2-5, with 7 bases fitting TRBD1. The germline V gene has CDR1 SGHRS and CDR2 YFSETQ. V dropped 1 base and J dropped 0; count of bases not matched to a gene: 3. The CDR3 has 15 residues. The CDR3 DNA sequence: TGCGCCAGCAGCTTGTATGACAGGGACCAAGAGACCCAGTACTTC. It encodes CASSLYDRDQETQYF.

For the CDR3, the DNA is TGTGCCAGCAGCCCTGGGACAGCCTTCCGGAACACTGAAGCTTTCTTT. Its translation: CASSPGTAFRNTEAFF. The genes are TRBV12-3 or TRBV12-4 and TRBJ1-1, with 7 bases identical to TRBD1. V lost 6 bases to trimming and J lost 1 base; unmatched junction nucleotides: 11. There are 16 residues in the CDR3.

The DNA of the CDR3 is TGCAGTGCTAGAACATTGACAGGGGGCGTCGGTGGCTACACCTTC. It yields the protein CSARTLTGGVGGYTF. This sequence joins TRBV20-1 and TRBJ1-2; TRBD1 matches 10 bases. Trimming at V came to 2 bases and at J to 7 bases, leaving 10 bases not matched to a gene. CDR3 length: 15 amino acids. Germline CDR1 and CDR2: DFQATT and SNEGSKA (reference sequence).

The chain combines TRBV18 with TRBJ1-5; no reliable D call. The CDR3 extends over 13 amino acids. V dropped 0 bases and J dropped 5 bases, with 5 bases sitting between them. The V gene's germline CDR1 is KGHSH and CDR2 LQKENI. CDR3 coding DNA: TGTGCCAGCTCACCACCGGGATATCAGCCCCAGCATTTT. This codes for CASSPPGYQPQHF.

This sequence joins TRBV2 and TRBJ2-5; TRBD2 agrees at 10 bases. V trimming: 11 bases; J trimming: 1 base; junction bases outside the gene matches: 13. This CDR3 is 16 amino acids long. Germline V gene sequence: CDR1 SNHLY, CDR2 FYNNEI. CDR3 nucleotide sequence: TGTGCCCAGGGGAGTAATAGCGGGGGGATCCAAGAGACCCAGTACTTC. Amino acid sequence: CAQGSNSGGIQETQYF.

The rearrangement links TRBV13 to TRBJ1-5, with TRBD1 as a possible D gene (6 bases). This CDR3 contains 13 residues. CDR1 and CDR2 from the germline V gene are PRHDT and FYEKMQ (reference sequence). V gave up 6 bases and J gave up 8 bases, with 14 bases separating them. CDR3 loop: CASSSQGLEPQHF. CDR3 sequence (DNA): TGTGCCAGCAGTTCCCAGGGGCTGGAGCCCCAGCATTTT.

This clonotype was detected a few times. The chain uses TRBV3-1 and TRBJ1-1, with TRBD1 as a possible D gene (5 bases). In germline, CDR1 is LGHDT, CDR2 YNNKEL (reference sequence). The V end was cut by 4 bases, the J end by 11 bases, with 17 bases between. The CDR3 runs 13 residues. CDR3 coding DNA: TGTGCCAGCAGCCGGATCGGGACCATGGGGGCTTTCTTT. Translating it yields CASSRIGTMGAFF. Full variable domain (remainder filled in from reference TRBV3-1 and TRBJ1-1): DTAVSQTPKYLVTQMGNDKSIKCEQNLGHDTMYWYKQDSKKFLKIMFSYNNKELIINETVPNRFSPKSPDKAHLNLHINSLELGDSAVYFCASSRIGTMGAFFGQGTRLTVV.

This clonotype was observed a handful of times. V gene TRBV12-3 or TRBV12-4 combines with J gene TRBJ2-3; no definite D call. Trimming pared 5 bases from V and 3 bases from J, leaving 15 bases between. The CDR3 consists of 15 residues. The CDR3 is CASSPSPTPTDTQYF. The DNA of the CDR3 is TGTGCCAGCAGTCCGAGCCCAACCCCAACAGATACGCAGTATTTT.

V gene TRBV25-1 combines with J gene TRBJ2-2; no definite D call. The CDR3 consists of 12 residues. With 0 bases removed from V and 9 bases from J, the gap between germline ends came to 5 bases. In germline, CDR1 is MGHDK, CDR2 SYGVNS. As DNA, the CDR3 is TGTGCCAGCAGTGAATATCACTGGGAGCTGTTTTTT. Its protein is CASSEYHWELFF.

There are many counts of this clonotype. The CDR3, as DNA: TGCGCCAGCAGCTTGCACCAGGACAGCCCCTATGGCTACACCTTC. Its protein is CASSLHQDSPYGYTF. The chain recombines TRBV5-1 with TRBJ1-2; D might be TRBD1 (6 bases). V dropped 1 base and J dropped 4 bases, with 14 bases sitting between them. The CDR3 runs 15 residues. From germline, CDR1 is SGHRS and CDR2 YFSETQ.

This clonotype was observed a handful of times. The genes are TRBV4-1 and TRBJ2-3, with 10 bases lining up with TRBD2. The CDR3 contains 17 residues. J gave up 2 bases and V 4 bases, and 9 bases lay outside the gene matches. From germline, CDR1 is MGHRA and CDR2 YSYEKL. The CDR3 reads CASSLSWTSGITDTQYF. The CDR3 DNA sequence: TGCGCCAGCAGCCTATCCTGGACTAGCGGAATCACAGATACGCAGTATTTT.

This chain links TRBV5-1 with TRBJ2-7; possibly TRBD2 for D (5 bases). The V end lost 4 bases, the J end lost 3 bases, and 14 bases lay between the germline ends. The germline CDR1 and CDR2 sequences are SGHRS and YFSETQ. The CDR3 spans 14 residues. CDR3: CASSPTDGGYEQYF. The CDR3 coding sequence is TGCGCCAGCAGCCCAACTGACGGAGGCTACGAGCAGTACTTC.

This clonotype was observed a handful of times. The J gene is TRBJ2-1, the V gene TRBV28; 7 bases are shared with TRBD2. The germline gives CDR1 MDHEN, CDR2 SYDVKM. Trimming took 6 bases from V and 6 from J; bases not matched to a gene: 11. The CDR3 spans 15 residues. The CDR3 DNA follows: TGTGCCAGCAGGGATACTAGCGTGGGAACCAATGAGCAGTTCTTC. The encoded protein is CASRDTSVGTNEQFF. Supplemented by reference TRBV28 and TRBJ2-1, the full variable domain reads DVKVTQSSRYLVKRTGEKVFLECVQDMDHENMFWYRQDPGLGLRLIYFSYDVKMKEKGDIPEGYSVSREKKERFSLILESASTNQTSMYLCASRDTSVGTNEQFFGPGTRLTVL.

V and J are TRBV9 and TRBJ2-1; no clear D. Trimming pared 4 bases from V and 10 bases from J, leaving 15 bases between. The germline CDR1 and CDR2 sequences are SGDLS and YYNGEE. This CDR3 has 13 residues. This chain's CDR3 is CASSPDGLREQFF. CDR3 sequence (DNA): TGTGCCAGCAGCCCCGACGGCCTGCGGGAGCAGTTCTTC.

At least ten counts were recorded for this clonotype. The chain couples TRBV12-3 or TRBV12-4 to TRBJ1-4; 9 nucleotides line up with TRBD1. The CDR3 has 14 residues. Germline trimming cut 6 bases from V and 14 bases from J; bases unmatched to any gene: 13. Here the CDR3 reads CASSHGQGYPGLFF. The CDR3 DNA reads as TGTGCCAGCAGCCATGGACAGGGGTACCCGGGGCTGTTTTTT.

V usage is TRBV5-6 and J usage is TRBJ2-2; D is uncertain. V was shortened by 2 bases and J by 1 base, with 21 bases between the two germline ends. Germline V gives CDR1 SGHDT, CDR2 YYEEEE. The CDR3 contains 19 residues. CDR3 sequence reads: CASSLLLGSPLLNTGELFF. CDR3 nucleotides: TGTGCCAGCAGCTTACTTCTCGGCTCACCCCTCCTGAACACCGGGGAGCTGTTTTTT.